The 18 T cell receptor beta chains listed next were all sequenced from one sample in a study of blood T cell repertoires in COVID-19. Clones were sequenced by immunoSEQ multiplex PCR, and TCRdb holds only the in-frame ones, with some missing. The sample contains 200,000 to 250,000 clones, approximately 90% of which appear only once. Specimen: peripheral blood. The receptors were sampled from a man aged 25 to 40 who had recovered from COVID-19.

The chain combines TRBV11-2 with TRBJ2-7; D might be TRBD1 (5 bases). V lost 0 bases and J lost 0, with 9 bases in between. The CDR3 consists of 15 residues. CDR1 and CDR2 (germline): SGHAT, FQNNGV. The CDR3 loop is CASSLDRQSSYEQYF. The CDR3 DNA reads as TGTGCCAGCAGCTTAGACAGACAGAGCTCCTACGAGCAGTACTTC.

Concerning this clone itself: The sample carries other DNA sequences with the same CDR3. The CDR3 DNA follows: TGTGCCAGCAGCTTATCGGGCTTAGCGGGGGGACAAGAGACCCAGTACTTC. Its translation is CASSLSGLAGGQETQYF. The chain couples TRBV7-2 to TRBJ2-5; 10 positions agree with TRBD2. Germline assignment: CDR1 SGHTA and CDR2 FQGNSA. This CDR3 is built from 17 residues. Germline trimming cut 2 bases from V and 2 bases from J; bases unmatched to any gene: 8.

The chain combines TRBV5-1 with TRBJ2-1, with a possible D match to TRBD1 (6 bases). Deletions cut 4 bases from V and 7 bases from J, with 9 bases between. The germline V gene has CDR1 SGHRS and CDR2 YFSETQ. This CDR3 has 12 residues. The CDR3 protein is CASSPGQNEQFF. Here the CDR3 DNA reads TGCGCCAGCAGCCCAGGACAGAATGAGCAGTTCTTC.

The V call is TRBV30, the J call TRBJ2-3; a possible D gene is TRBD2 (7 bases). The CDR3 is made up of 14 amino acids. Germline lookup yields CDR1 GTSNPN and CDR2 SVGIG (reference sequence). Trimming left V 3 bases short and J 9 bases short, with 19 bases between. CDR3: CAWSTNKGGRTQYF. DNA of the CDR3: TGTGCCTGGAGCACCAACAAGGGGGGGAGGACGCAGTATTTT.

This sequence joins TRBV19 and TRBJ2-2; 11 nucleotides match TRBD1. The V gene's germline CDR1 is LNHDA and CDR2 SQIVND (reference sequence). The CDR3 length is 15 residues. Trimming removed 3 bases from V and 6 bases from J; junction bases left unmatched: 3. The CDR3 nucleotides read TGTGCCAGTAGTATTTGGGACAGGGGGGCCGGGGAGCTGTTTTTT. Translating it yields CASSIWDRGAGELFF.

The chain carries TRBV6-4 and TRBJ2-3; TRBD2 aligns across 8 bases. Losses at the gene ends were 5 bases for V and 2 bases for J; bases not matched to a gene: 9. The CDR3 sequence is 16 residues long. CDR1 MRHNA and CDR2 SNTAGT come from the germline V gene. In DNA form, the CDR3 reads TGTGCCAGCAGTCCCAGTGCGGGGGGTACCACAGATACGCAGTATTTT. Translated, it gives CASSPSAGGTTDTQYF.

The chain has TRBV19 and TRBJ2-2, with 9 bases that match TRBD2. The CDR3 covers 14 residues. Trimming at V came to 7 bases and at J to 6 bases, leaving 6 bases not matched to a gene. Germline V gene sequence: CDR1 LNHDA, CDR2 SQIVND (reference sequence). Written as DNA, the CDR3 is TGTGCCAGTATTGGGTTAGCGGGGGCCGGGGAGCTGTTTTTT. It is translated as CASIGLAGAGELFF.

The chain couples TRBV10-3 to TRBJ2-3; the D gene is possibly TRBD1 (6 bases). The CDR3 totals 16 residues. V lost 5 bases and J 0 bases, leaving 15 bases between the germline ends. Germline CDR1 reads ENHRY; CDR2 reads SYGVKD. CDR3 residues: CAISPDSGTSTDTQYF. In DNA, the CDR3 is TGTGCCATCAGTCCGGACAGCGGCACTAGCACAGATACGCAGTATTTT.

V and J are TRBV6-5 and TRBJ2-3, with D possibly TRBD2 on 7 matching bases. Trimming pared 2 bases from V and 4 bases from J, leaving 10 bases between. This CDR3 contains 14 residues. Germline-derived CDR1 and CDR2 are MNHEY and SVGAGI. The CDR3 protein is CASSYGGGADTQYF. CDR3 sequence (DNA): TGTGCCAGCAGTTACGGAGGGGGGGCAGATACGCAGTATTTT.

This clone was seen just once. This chain links TRBV3-1 (or the pseudogene TRBV3-2) with TRBJ2-4, with D possibly TRBD2 on 5 matching bases. The germline gives CDR1 LGHDT, CDR2 YNNKEL (reference sequence). V was pared by 5 bases and J by 1 base, with 6 bases between. This CDR3 comprises 13 residues. CDR3 region: CASSWRAKNIQYF. As DNA, the CDR3 is TGTGCCAGCAGCTGGAGGGCCAAAAACATTCAGTACTTC.

J is TRBJ1-1 and V is TRBV29-1, with D possibly matching TRBD1 (5 bases). The CDR3 is 13 amino acids. V lost 0 bases to trimming and J lost 7 bases, with 12 bases between them. Per the germline V gene, CDR1 is SQVTM and CDR2 is ANQGSEA. The CDR3 DNA reads as TGCAGCGTTGAAGAGAGGGGCGGGAGTGAAGCTTTCTTT. Protein product: CSVEERGGSEAFF.

This chain connects TRBV15 to TRBJ2-3; 7 nucleotides match TRBD2. The germline V gene encodes CDR1 LNHNV and CDR2 YYDKDF (reference sequence). V shed 1 base, J shed 6 bases, and the junction held 10 bases outside the gene matches. The CDR3 runs 16 residues. The CDR3 DNA reads TGTGCCACCAGCAGAGCGGCTAGCGGTAGCATTGATACGCAGTATTTT. Its translation is CATSRAASGSIDTQYF.

The rearrangement links TRBV5-1 to TRBJ1-1; 7 nucleotides agree with TRBD1. V gave up 3 bases and J gave up 6 bases; unmatched junction bases: 5. Germline-derived CDR1 and CDR2 are SGHRS and YFSETQ. The CDR3 has 13 residues. As DNA, the CDR3 is TGCGCCAGCAGCTCAGACAGGGTACCTGAAGCTTTCTTT. Its translation is CASSSDRVPEAFF.

Notes on this clone: One end of the junction varies from germline; a read error may be responsible. This chain uses TRBV5-1 with TRBJ1-2; TRBD1 aligns across 7 bases. The CDR3 has 12 residues. Germline V CDR1 and CDR2: SGHRS, YFSETQ. CDR3 in DNA: TGCGCCAGCAGCTTGGACGGGACAGCCTTCTCCTTC. It codes for CASSLDGTAFSF.

The chain recombines TRBV9 with TRBJ2-7; D might be TRBD2 (5 bases). Germline values: CDR1 SGDLS, CDR2 YYNGEE. V lost 2 bases and J lost 7, with 10 bases in between. This CDR3 has 12 amino acids. The CDR3 DNA reads TGTGCCAGCAGCGTTCAACCGGGGGAGCAGTACTTC. Its protein product is CASSVQPGEQYF.

The rearrangement uses TRBV5-1 and TRBJ1-4, with D possibly matching TRBD1 (6 bases). CDR1 SGHRS and CDR2 YFSETQ come from the germline V gene. The CDR3 consists of 14 residues. The V gene lost 0 bases and the J gene lost 10 bases, with 13 bases spanning the gap. CDR3 protein: CASSLEWGQGKLFF. DNA for the CDR3: TGCGCCAGCAGCTTGGAGTGGGGGCAGGGAAAACTGTTTTTT.

V gene TRBV6-4 combines with J gene TRBJ2-3; 11 bases map to TRBD2. The CDR3 has 16 residues. Germline trimming cut 0 bases from V and 7 bases from J; bases unmatched to any gene: 6. Germline CDR1 is MRHNA and CDR2 is SNTAGT. This CDR3 is CASSDSLAGGSNTQYF. CDR3 sequence (DNA): TGTGCCAGCAGTGACTCCCTAGCGGGGGGATCAAATACGCAGTATTTT.

This clone has just a few counts. The rearrangement joins TRBV6-5 to TRBJ2-3; TRBD1 might be the D (5 bases). CDR3 length equals 14 residues. Germline V CDR1 and CDR2: MNHEY, SVGAGI. The V end was cut by 2 bases, the J end by 2 bases, with 8 bases between. Here the CDR3 reads CASSYGHPTDTQYF. The CDR3, as DNA: TGTGCCAGCAGTTACGGACATCCCACAGATACGCAGTATTTT.